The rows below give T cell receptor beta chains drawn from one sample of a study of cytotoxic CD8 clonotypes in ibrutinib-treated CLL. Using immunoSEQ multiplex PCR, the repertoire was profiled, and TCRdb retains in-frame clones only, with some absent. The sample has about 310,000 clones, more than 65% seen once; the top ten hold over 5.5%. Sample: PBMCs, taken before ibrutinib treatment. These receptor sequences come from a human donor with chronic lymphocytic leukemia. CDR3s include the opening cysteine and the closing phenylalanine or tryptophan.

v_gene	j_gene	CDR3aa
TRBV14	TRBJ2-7	CASSLRGISYEQYF
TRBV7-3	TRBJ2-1	CASSLGDSRFLDEQFF
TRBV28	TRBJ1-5	CASSRQGSEFGNQPQHF
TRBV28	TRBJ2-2	CATLRLPITGELFF
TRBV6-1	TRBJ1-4	CASRRQGDNEKLFF
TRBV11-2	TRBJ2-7	CASSLGTYEQYF
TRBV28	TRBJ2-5	CASSQLAGGRETQYF
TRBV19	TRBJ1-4	CAARAMGNEKLFF
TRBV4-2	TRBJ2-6	CASSHGLAGSQSGANVLTF
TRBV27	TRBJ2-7	CASSPHLVRQEQYF
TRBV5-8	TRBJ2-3	CASSPKWRATDTQYF
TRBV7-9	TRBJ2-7	CASKDTGTPTYEQYF
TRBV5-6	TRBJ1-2	CASRSTLTGVYGYTF
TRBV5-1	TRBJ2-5	CASSLGQETQYF
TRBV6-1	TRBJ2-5	CASSDRRENQETQYF
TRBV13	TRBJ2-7	CASSPRTGNDEQYF
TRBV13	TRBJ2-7	CASSLGRQGREQYF
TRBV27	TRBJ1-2	CASSLSPGGRGYTF
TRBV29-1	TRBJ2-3	CSVGSGGSTDTQYF
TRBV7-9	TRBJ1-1	CASSSGQGRWNTEAFF
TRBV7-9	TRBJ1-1	CASSLGRGTGGLNTEAFF
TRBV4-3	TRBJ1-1	CASSQDSPRGNVAFF
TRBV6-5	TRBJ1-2	CASSGTDYGYTF
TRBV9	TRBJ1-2	CASSAYVVDGYTF